The clone carrying this T cell receptor (beta chain) was observed once. Clones were sequenced by immunoSEQ multiplex PCR, and TCRdb holds only the in-frame ones, with some missing. Of roughly 15,000 clones in the sample, nearly 80% were seen once. The CDR3 sequence is 14 residues long. Germline V gene sequence: CDR1 SGDLS, CDR2 YYNGEE. V lost 2 bases to trimming and J lost 0 bases, with 8 bases between them. The sample belongs to a study of follicular helper T cells after annual influenza vaccination. Time point denoted: 2015-2016 season, pre-vaccination. The chain links TRBV9 to TRBJ1-1; D is unresolved. The source is an adult who received the influenza vaccine. The sequences come from CXCR5- memory CD4+ T cells sorted from blood, collected on the day of influenza vaccination. CDR3 sequence: CASSVAGLNTEAFF. CDR3 coding DNA: TGTGCCAGCAGCGTCGCGGGATTGAACACTGAAGCTTTCTTT.